This TCR beta chain was sequenced during a study of blood T cell repertoires in COVID-19. Across the study: From the United States, Italy and Spain came samples of acute and convalescent COVID-19. The analysed material was cDNA or gDNA that came from T cells, B-cell-depleted T cells, or PBMCs.

Germline CDR1 and CDR2: SGHTA and FQGTGA. CDR3 length: 20 residues. J gave up 0 bases and V 1 base, and 15 bases lay outside the gene matches. Methods used by the authors: Scientists estimated how many nucleated cells there were by amplifying reference gene primers. Assay used: immunoSEQ multiplex PCR; TCRdb lists only in-frame clones, some missing. The D gene and trimming were derived from the DNA, and the V and J assignments and clone size from that table. The table shows around 130,000 clones, with 84% occurring only once. Patients from Seattle were sampled longitudinally, starting during active infection.

The sequenced sample was peripheral blood. The chain couples TRBV7-3 to TRBJ1-3, with 7 bases identical to TRBD1. The receptor comes from a man between 25 and 39 years old with COVID-19, enrolled during active disease. The CDR3 region is CASSLRGTDLDYTSGNTIYF. The CDR3 bases are TGTGCCAGCAGCTTAAGAGGGACAGATTTAGATTACACCTCTGGAAACACCATATATTTT. Complete variable domain (other parts from reference TRBV7-3 and TRBJ1-3): GAGVSQTPSNKVTEKGKYVELRCDPISGHTALYWYRQSLGQGPEFLIYFQGTGAADDSGLPNDRFFAVRPEGSVSTLKIQRTERGDSAVYLCASSLRGTDLDYTSGNTIYFGEGSWLTVV.